Listed here are 5 T cell receptor beta chains from one sample, sequenced in a study of T-cell memory formation after mild COVID-19. Each CDR3 protein is one row after TCRdb ran MiXCR on the 5' RACE reads. The table has around 370,000 distinct CDR3 sequences, roughly 20% seen once; the top ten hold around 12%. The material sequenced was PBMCs or a T cell subset sorted from them (not recorded which). All receptors derive from an adult woman who had mild COVID-19 (a few samples of this study predate the infection). Cell type and time point are not known.

The V gene is TRBV27, the J gene TRBJ2-3; no firm D call. Deletions cut 5 bases from V and 9 bases from J, with 0 bases between. There are 8 residues in the CDR3. Germline CDR1 and CDR2: MNHEY and SMNVEV (reference sequence). The CDR3 region is CASSTQYF. CDR3 coding DNA: TGTGCCAGCAGTACGCAGTATTTT.

The chain joins TRBV6-1 to TRBJ2-5, with D possibly called TRBD1 or TRBD2 (8 bases each). Germline V gene data show CDR1 as MNHNS and CDR2 as SASEGT. The V gene lost 4 bases and the J gene lost 2 bases, with 17 bases spanning the gap. The CDR3 is 16 residues long. CDR3 region: CASSGIAGQEQETQYF. CDR3 in DNA: TGTGCCAGCAGTGGTATAGCGGGACAGGAGCAAGAGACCCAGTACTTC.

V is TRBV9 and J is TRBJ1-2, with 7 bases fitting TRBD1. The CDR3 runs to 14 residues. Trimming removed 0 bases from V and 7 bases from J; junction bases left unmatched: 6. Germline V gene lookup returns CDR1 SGDLS and CDR2 YYNGEE. In nucleotides, the CDR3 is TGTGCCAGCAGCGTAGGACAGGGAATTGGTGGCTACACCTTC. The encoded protein is CASSVGQGIGGYTF.

The chain couples TRBV20-1 to TRBJ2-2; possibly TRBD2 for D (6 bases). Germline assignment: CDR1 DFQATT and CDR2 SNEGSKA (reference sequence). V lost 1 base and J lost 5, with 11 bases in between. This CDR3 contains 14 residues. The CDR3 protein is CSARVPGRTGELFF. For the CDR3, the DNA is TGCAGTGCTAGAGTCCCAGGGAGGACCGGGGAGCTGTTTTTT.

In this sample, this clonotype turned up a few times. This chain uses TRBV7-8 with TRBJ2-6; TRBD2 agrees at 13 bases. The CDR3 length is 18 residues. The V and J ends lost 10 bases and 3 bases, in that order; junction bases with no gene match: 12. Germline values: CDR1 SGHVS, CDR2 FQNEAQ. DNA of the CDR3: TGTGCCACTACACTAGCGGGAGGGCCTCTAGGTGGGGCCAACGTCCTGACTTTC. This gives the protein CATTLAGGPLGGANVLTF. The variable domain in full, with the rest retrieved from reference TRBV7-8 and TRBJ2-6, is GAGVSQSPRYKVAKRGQDVALRCDPISGHVSLFWYQQALGQGPEFLTYFQNEAQLDKSGLPSDRFFAERPEGSVSTLKIQRTQQEDSAVYLCATTLAGGPLGGANVLTFGAGSRLTVL.